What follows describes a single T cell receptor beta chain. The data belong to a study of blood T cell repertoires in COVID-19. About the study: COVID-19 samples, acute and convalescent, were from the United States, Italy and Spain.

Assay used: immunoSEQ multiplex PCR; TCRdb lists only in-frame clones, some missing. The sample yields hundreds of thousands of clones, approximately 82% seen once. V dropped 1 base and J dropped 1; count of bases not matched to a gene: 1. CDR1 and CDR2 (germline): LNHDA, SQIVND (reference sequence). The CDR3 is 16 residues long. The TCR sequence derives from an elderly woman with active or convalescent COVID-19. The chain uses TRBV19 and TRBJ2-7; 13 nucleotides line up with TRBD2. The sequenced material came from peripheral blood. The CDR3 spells CASSIGTSGRSYEQYF. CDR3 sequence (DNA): TGTGCCAGTAGTATAGGGACTAGCGGGAGATCCTACGAGCAGTACTTC.